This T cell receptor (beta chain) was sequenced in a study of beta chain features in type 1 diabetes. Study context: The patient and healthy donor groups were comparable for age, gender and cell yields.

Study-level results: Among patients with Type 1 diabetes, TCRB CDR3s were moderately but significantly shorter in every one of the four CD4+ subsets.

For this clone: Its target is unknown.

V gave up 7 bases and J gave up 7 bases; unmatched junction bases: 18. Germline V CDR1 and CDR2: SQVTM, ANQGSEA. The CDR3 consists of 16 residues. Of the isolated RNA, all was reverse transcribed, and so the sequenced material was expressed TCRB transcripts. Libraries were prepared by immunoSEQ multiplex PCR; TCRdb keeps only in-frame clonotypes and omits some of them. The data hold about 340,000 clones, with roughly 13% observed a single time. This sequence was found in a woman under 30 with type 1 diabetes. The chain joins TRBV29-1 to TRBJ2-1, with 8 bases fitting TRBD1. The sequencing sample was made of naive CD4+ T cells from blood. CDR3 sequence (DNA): TGCAGCGGAGGGGCAGGGGGCGATCTAAGGACGAATGAGCAGTTCTTC. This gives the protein CSGGAGGDLRTNEQFF.